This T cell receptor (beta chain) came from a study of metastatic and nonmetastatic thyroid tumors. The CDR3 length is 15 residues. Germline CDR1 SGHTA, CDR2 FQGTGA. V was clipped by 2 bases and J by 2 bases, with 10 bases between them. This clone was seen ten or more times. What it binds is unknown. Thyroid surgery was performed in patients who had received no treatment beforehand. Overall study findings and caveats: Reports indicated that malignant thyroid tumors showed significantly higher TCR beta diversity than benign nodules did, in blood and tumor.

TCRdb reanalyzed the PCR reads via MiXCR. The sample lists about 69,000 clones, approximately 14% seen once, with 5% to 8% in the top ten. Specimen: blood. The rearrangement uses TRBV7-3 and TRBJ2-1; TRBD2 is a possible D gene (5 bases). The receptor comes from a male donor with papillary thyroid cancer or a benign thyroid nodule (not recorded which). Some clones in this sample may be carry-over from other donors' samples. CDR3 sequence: CASSLGEFPYNEQFF. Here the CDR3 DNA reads TGTGCCAGCAGCTTAGGGGAGTTTCCCTACAATGAGCAGTTCTTC.